This T cell receptor (beta chain) appears in the sequencing data of a study of PD-1 blockade in classical Hodgkin lymphoma. About the research overall: Administration of nivolumab to patients was at 3 mg/kg intravenously every 2 weeks.

Regarding this clone: Its antigen remains unknown.

Profiling relied on immunoSEQ multiplex PCR, and the TCRdb table lists in-frame clones only, not all of them. The table lists 30,000 or so clones, 65% to 90% of them singletons. Study conclusions and caveats: Complete responders started with a diversity level that resembled newly diagnosed patients at baseline.

The CDR3 is 16 residues long. Germline V gene sequence: CDR1 KGHSH, CDR2 LQKENI. With 5 bases clipped from V and 0 bases from J, the junction kept 6 bases outside the gene matches. All patients experienced relapse after autologous stem cell transplantation, and brentuximab vedotin exposure was variable. Magnetic negative selection of thawed PBMCs was the method by which CD4+ T cells were purified. The source was CD4+ T cells from blood, collected at baseline. The TCR comes from a human donor with classical Hodgkin lymphoma. The chain joins TRBV18 to TRBJ1-4; TRBD1 matches 7 bases. The CDR3 DNA follows: TGTGCCAGCTCATCCGGACAGGCCACAACTAATGAAAAACTGTTTTTT. Translation: CASSSGQATTNEKLFF.